The TCR beta chain described here comes from a study of blood T cell repertoires in COVID-19. The overall study: From the United States, Italy and Spain came samples of acute and convalescent COVID-19.

Profiling relied on immunoSEQ multiplex PCR, and the TCRdb table lists in-frame clones only, not all of them. This table holds about 200,000 clones, roughly 80% found once. Unmatched junction bases numbered 4, after V lost 5 bases and J lost 8 bases. Germline CDR1 and CDR2: MNHEY and SVGAGI. This CDR3 spans 13 amino acids. The chain is built from TRBV6-5 and TRBJ1-2; 11 bases agree with TRBD1. The sequenced material came from peripheral blood. The receptor was isolated from a woman at least 80 years old with acute or convalescent COVID-19. CDR3 DNA: TGTGCCAGCAGTAGGGACAGGGGGGACGGCTACACCTTC. Its translation: CASSRDRGDGYTF.